One sample yielded the 27 T cell receptor beta chains listed below, sequenced in a study of control samples from healthy donors and cancer patients. Using immunoSEQ multiplex PCR, the repertoire was profiled, and TCRdb retains in-frame clones only, with some absent. The sample consists of 2,800 or so clones, about 94% of them appearing once. Sequencing input: PBMCs. The origin of the receptors is a man between 65 and 79 years old with lung cancer.

The gene calls are TRBV5-5 and TRBJ1-2, with TRBD1 as a possible D gene (6 bases). The CDR3 runs to 16 residues. Trimming left V 2 bases short and J 0 bases short, with 14 bases between. Germline CDR1 is SGHKS and CDR2 is YYEKEE (reference sequence). For the CDR3, the DNA is TGTGCCAGCAGCTTCGGGGGGCCCGGAGCTAACTATGGCTACACCTTC. It is translated as CASSFGGPGANYGYTF.

The genes are TRBV21-1 and TRBJ2-2; TRBD1, the table's D call, was not compared with the DNA. TRBV21-1 constitutes a pseudogene. This CDR3 has 15 residues. The CDR3 here is CASGSGTGYTGELFF. The DNA of the CDR3 is TGTGCCAGCGGGTCCGGGACAGGGTACACCGGGGAGCTGTTTTTT.

The J gene is TRBJ2-6, the V gene TRBV11-2, with a weak D call TRBD1 (6 bases). The CDR3 loop spans 17 amino acids. The ends were cut back, 3 bases at V and 2 bases at J, with 14 bases in the middle. Germline values: CDR1 SGHAT, CDR2 FQNNGV. The CDR3 region is CASSLGAAGAGANVLTF. For the CDR3, the DNA is TGTGCCAGCAGCTTGGGCGCGGCAGGGGCTGGGGCCAACGTCCTGACTTTC.

The CDR3: CASSEGPGYGYTF. The CDR3 bases are TGTGCCAGCTCGGAGGGCCCCGGCTATGGCTACACCTTC. The chain recombines TRBV18 with TRBJ1-2; D remains ambiguous. Between the trimmed V and J ends, which lost 6 bases and 4 bases, there was a span of 12 bases. Germline CDR1 reads KGHSH; CDR2 reads LQKENI. The CDR3 runs 13 residues.

This sequence joins TRBV27 and TRBJ1-2; TRBD1 aligns across 9 bases. This CDR3 spans 15 amino acids. The V gene end was trimmed by 3 bases and the J gene end by 1 base; junction bases not matched to a gene: 3. The germline CDR1 and CDR2 sequences are MNHEY and SMNVEV (reference sequence). CDR3 residues: CASSLTGGVNYGYTF. The DNA for the CDR3 is TGTGCCAGCAGTTTGACAGGGGGAGTTAACTATGGCTACACCTTC.

The chain links TRBV27 to TRBJ2-2; 8 bases match TRBD1. CDR1 is MNHEY, CDR2 SMNVEV, per germline (reference sequence). The CDR3 covers 14 residues. V gave up 4 bases and J gave up 5 bases; unmatched junction bases: 3. DNA of the CDR3: TGTGCCAGCAGTTCCTACAGGGGGACCGGGGAGCTGTTTTTT. It yields the protein CASSSYRGTGELFF.

V usage is TRBV7-9 and J usage is TRBJ1-5, with D perhaps matching TRBD1 (6 bases). Trimming stripped 4 bases from V and 5 bases from J, with 21 bases between. The CDR3 spans 17 residues. Germline V gives CDR1 SEHNR, CDR2 FQNEAQ (reference sequence). The DNA of the CDR3 is TGTGCCAGCAGCTCATGGGGGACCGGGACAATTGATCAGCCCCAGCATTTT. Its translation: CASSSWGTGTIDQPQHF.

The chain couples TRBV3-1 (or the pseudogene TRBV3-2) to TRBJ1-5; D gene unclear. The CDR3 sequence is 14 residues long. The V gene lost 3 bases and the J gene lost 2 bases, with 8 bases spanning the gap. Germline-derived CDR1 and CDR2 are LGHDT and YNNKEL (reference sequence). The CDR3 DNA is TGTGCCAGCAGCCACGGTGGGGGCAATCAGCCCCAGCATTTT. Its translation: CASSHGGGNQPQHF.

The chain uses TRBV7-9 and TRBJ2-2, with TRBD2 matching over 7 bases. Losses at the gene ends were 2 bases for V and 5 bases for J; bases not matched to a gene: 8. The CDR3 consists of 16 residues. The V gene's germline CDR1 is SEHNR and CDR2 FQNEAQ (reference sequence). The CDR3, as DNA: TGTGCCAGCAGCTTATTTAGCCCGGGGGGAACCGGGGAGCTGTTTTTT. Protein sequence: CASSLFSPGGTGELFF.

The genes are TRBV12-3 or TRBV12-4 and TRBJ2-1, with a weak D call TRBD2 (5 bases). Trimming stripped 4 bases from V and 7 bases from J, with 11 bases between. This CDR3 has 13 residues. The CDR3: CASSWASMNEQFF. CDR3 bases: TGTGCCAGCAGTTGGGCTAGCATGAATGAGCAGTTCTTC.

The CDR3: CASSLALQGGETQYF. CDR3 DNA: TGTGCCAGCAGCTTAGCGTTGCAGGGTGGCGAGACCCAGTACTTC. The chain couples TRBV11-2 to TRBJ2-5; D perhaps matches TRBD1 (5 bases). Trimming removed 1 base from V and 5 bases from J, with 14 bases in between. Looked up from germline, CDR1 is SGHAT and CDR2 is FQNNGV. CDR3 length: 15 residues.

V and J are TRBV9 and TRBJ2-5; D tentatively reads TRBD1 or TRBD2 (6 bases each). CDR1 is SGDLS and CDR2 is YYNGEE in the germline V gene. The CDR3 spans 15 residues. Trimming pared 2 bases from V and 5 bases from J, leaving 16 bases between. CDR3 bases: TGTGCCAGCAGCGTCTATCCGGGGGCGCGGGAGACCCAGTACTTC. Amino acids: CASSVYPGARETQYF.

V gene TRBV20-1 combines with J gene TRBJ1-1; D unresolved. The germline gives CDR1 DFQATT, CDR2 SNEGSKA (reference sequence). V shed 3 bases and J shed 5 bases, with 4 bases lying between them. This CDR3 is built from 10 residues. In DNA, the CDR3 is TGCAGTGCTAGTTTAACTGAAGCTTTCTTT. Translated, it gives CSASLTEAFF.

The count of this clone is one. The J gene is TRBJ2-6, the V gene TRBV18, with D unresolved. V was pared by 3 bases and J by 4 bases, with 25 bases between. This CDR3 comprises 20 residues. Germline CDR1 KGHSH, CDR2 LQKENI. CDR3 loop: CASSPITHTPTGGGANVLTF. CDR3 DNA: TGTGCCAGCTCACCGATAACGCACACTCCGACCGGCGGAGGGGCCAACGTCCTGACTTTC.

J is TRBJ1-6 and V is TRBV7-9; a possible D gene is TRBD1 (5 bases). This CDR3 contains 14 residues. The germline V gene encodes CDR1 SEHNR and CDR2 FQNEAQ (reference sequence). Trimming removed 5 bases from V and 10 bases from J, with 15 bases in between. The DNA for the CDR3 is TGTGCCAGCAGCCGAGAAGGGGTGGGATCACCCCTCCACTTT. This gives the protein CASSREGVGSPLHF.

V usage is TRBV20-1 and J usage is TRBJ1-5; D remains ambiguous. Trimming left V 3 bases short and J 0 bases short, with 9 bases between. This CDR3 region has 14 residues. Germline CDR1 DFQATT, CDR2 SNEGSKA (reference sequence). Here the CDR3 reads CSASPRLSNQPQHF. DNA of the CDR3: TGCAGTGCTAGTCCCAGGCTTAGCAATCAGCCCCAGCATTTT.

The chain carries TRBV9 and TRBJ1-3; 8 nucleotides match TRBD1. The CDR3 length is 16 residues. After removal of 4 bases from V and 1 base from J, the junction contained 7 bases not matched to a gene. The germline V gene has CDR1 SGDLS and CDR2 YYNGEE. The CDR3 is CASSQGAHPSGNTIYF. In nucleotides, the CDR3 is TGTGCCAGCAGCCAGGGGGCTCATCCATCTGGAAACACCATATATTTT.

The chain has TRBV5-6 and TRBJ1-2; weak D call: TRBD1 (5 bases). The length of the CDR3 is 15 residues. The V and J ends lost 0 bases and 3 bases respectively, with 12 bases between them. Germline V CDR1 and CDR2: SGHDT, YYEEEE. CDR3 nucleotide sequence: TGTGCCAGCAGCTTGGCCCGGGGCGTAGACTATGGCTACACCTTC. Translated, it gives CASSLARGVDYGYTF.

Here the CDR3 reads CASSVRRGANTGELFF. Here the CDR3 DNA reads TGTGCCAGCAGCGTAAGACGCGGGGCGAACACCGGGGAGCTGTTTTTT. The chain combines TRBV9 with TRBJ2-2, with D tentatively TRBD2 (6 bases). Trimming cost V 1 base and J 0 bases, with 10 bases left between them. The CDR3 consists of 16 residues. Per germline, CDR1 SGDLS and CDR2 YYNGEE.

The rearrangement joins TRBV7-8 to TRBJ1-1, with 8 bases identical to TRBD1. The CDR3 consists of 15 residues. Per germline, CDR1 SGHVS and CDR2 FQNEAQ. V lost 5 bases to trimming and J lost 4 bases; unmatched junction nucleotides: 9. CDR3 sequence: CASSISGGKSTEAFF. The CDR3 DNA reads TGTGCCAGCAGCATTTCAGGGGGCAAGAGCACTGAAGCTTTCTTT.

The chain links TRBV21-1 to TRBJ2-5; the table assigns TRBD2, which was not confirmed against the DNA. TRBV21-1 is a pseudogene. There are 14 residues in the CDR3. This CDR3 reads CASTTLFPAETQYF. In DNA form, the CDR3 reads TGTGCCAGCACCACCCTATTTCCTGCCGAGACCCAGTACTTC.

The V call is TRBV30, the J call TRBJ1-6, with 9 bases fitting TRBD1. CDR1 is GTSNPN, CDR2 SVGIG, per germline (reference sequence). The trim removed 4 bases at V and 3 bases at J, leaving 4 bases unmatched. This CDR3 contains 15 residues. The CDR3 loop is CAWTDRGDYNSPLHF. DNA of the CDR3: TGTGCCTGGACAGACAGGGGGGACTATAATTCACCCCTCCACTTT.

The chain joins TRBV29-1 to TRBJ1-1, with D possibly being TRBD1 (5 bases). Germline V lookup: CDR1 SQVTM, CDR2 ANQGSEA. V dropped 4 bases and J dropped 5 bases, with 17 bases sitting between them. The CDR3 is 14 amino acids. CDR3 nucleotides: TGCAGCGTTGGGTCTAGAGGGGCGCGGACTGAAGCTTTCTTT. Translating it yields CSVGSRGARTEAFF.

The rearrangement links TRBV5-6 to TRBJ2-5, with D uncertain. Germline CDR1 reads SGHDT; CDR2 reads YYEEEE. This CDR3 is 15 amino acids long. V was trimmed by 2 bases and J by 2 bases, leaving 13 bases between them. CDR3: CASSFGPRGQETQYF. CDR3 in DNA: TGTGCCAGCAGCTTTGGGCCCCGAGGACAAGAGACCCAGTACTTC.

The V and J genes are TRBV6-5 and TRBJ1-1; no definite D call. Germline CDR1 is MNHEY and CDR2 is SVGAGI. The CDR3 has 13 amino acids. The V end lost 1 base, the J end lost 1 base, and 4 bases lay between the germline ends. The CDR3 nucleotides are TGTGCCAGCAGTTACTGGGGGAACACTGAAGCTTTCTTT. Translated, it gives CASSYWGNTEAFF.

V usage is TRBV5-1 and J usage is TRBJ1-3; D not resolved. V was shortened by 7 bases and J by 0 bases, with 23 bases between the two germline ends. The CDR3 has 18 amino acids. Germline loops: CDR1 SGHRS, CDR2 YFSETQ. CDR3 region: CASRRTGSTSLSGNTIYF. Here the CDR3 DNA reads TGCGCCAGCCGACGGACCGGGTCCACCTCACTCTCTGGAAACACCATATATTTT.

This clone was counted only a few times. The rearrangement joins TRBV18 to TRBJ2-2, with D unresolved. Trimming removed 2 bases from V and 0 bases from J, with 10 bases in between. Per germline, CDR1 KGHSH and CDR2 LQKENI. The CDR3 spans 16 residues. CDR3 bases: TGTGCCAGCTCACCATATAGCACCACGAACACCGGGGAGCTGTTTTTT. Its translation is CASSPYSTTNTGELFF.